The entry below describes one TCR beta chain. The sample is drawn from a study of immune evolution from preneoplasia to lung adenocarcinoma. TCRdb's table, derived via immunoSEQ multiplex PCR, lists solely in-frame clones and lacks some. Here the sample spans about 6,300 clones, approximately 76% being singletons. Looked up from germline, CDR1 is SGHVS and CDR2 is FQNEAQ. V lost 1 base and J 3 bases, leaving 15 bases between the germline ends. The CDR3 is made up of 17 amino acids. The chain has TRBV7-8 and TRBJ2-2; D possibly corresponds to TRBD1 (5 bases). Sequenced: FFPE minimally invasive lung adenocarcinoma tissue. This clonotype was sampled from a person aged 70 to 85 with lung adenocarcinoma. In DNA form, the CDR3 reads TGTGCCAGCAGCTTAGGGTCTCACAGGAAATACACCGGGGAGCTGTTTTTT. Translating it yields CASSLGSHRKYTGELFF.